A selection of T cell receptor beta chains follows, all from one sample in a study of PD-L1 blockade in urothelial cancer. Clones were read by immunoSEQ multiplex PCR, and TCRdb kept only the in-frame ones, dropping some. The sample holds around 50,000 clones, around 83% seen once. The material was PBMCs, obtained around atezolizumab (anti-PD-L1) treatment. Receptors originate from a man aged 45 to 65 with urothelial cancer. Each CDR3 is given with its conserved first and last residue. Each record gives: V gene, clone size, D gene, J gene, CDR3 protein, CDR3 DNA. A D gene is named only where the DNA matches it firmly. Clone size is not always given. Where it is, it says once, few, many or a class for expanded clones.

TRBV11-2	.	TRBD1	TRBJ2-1	CASSLADRGQGEQFF	TGTGCCAGCAGCTTAGCGGACAGGGGGCAGGGTGAGCAGTTCTTC
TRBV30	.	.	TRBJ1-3	CAFKIHLSGNTIYF	TGTGCCTTTAAAATACACCTCTCTGGAAACACCATATATTTT
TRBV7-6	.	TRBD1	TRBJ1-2	CASSSGQGAAGYTF	TGTGCCAGCAGCTCCGGACAGGGGGCGGCTGGCTACACCTTC
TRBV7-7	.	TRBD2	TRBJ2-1	CASSPAGGRGNEQFF	TGTGCTAGCAGCCCCGCGGGCGGGAGGGGGAATGAGCAGTTCTTC
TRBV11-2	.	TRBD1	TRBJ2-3	CASSRQGAKGTQYF	TGTGCCAGCAGCCGACAGGGGGCGAAAGGTACGCAGTATTTT
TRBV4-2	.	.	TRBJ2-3	CASSQERTLGLANTDTQYF	TGTGCCAGCAGCCAAGAACGGACCCTAGGGCTAGCGAACACAGATACGCAGTATTTT
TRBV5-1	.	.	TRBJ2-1	CASSLAAQNNEQFF	TGCGCCAGCAGCTTGGCCGCCCAGAACAATGAGCAGTTCTTC
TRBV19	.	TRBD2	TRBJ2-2	CASSILTSENTGELFF	TGTGCCAGTAGTATTTTGACTAGCGAGAACACCGGGGAGCTGTTTTTT
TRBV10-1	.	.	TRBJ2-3	CASSLAELTDTQYF	TGCGCCAGCAGTTTAGCGGAACTCACAGATACGCAGTATTTT
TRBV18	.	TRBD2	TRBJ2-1	CASSRSPGLASDEQFF	TGTGCCAGCTCCCGATCACCGGGACTAGCAAGCGATGAGCAGTTCTTC
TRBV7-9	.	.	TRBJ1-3	CASTGGDGGGNTIYF	TGTGCCAGCACCGGGGGGGACGGGGGAGGAAACACCATATATTTT
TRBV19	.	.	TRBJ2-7	CASSPWVGPGEQYF	TGTGCCAGTAGTCCCTGGGTAGGTCCGGGTGAGCAGTACTTC
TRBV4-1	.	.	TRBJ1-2	CASSQDLREGGYTF	TGCGCCAGCAGCCAAGATTTGCGGGAGGGCGGCTACACCTTC
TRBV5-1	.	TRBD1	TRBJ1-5	CASSLAGTANQPQHF	TGCGCCAGCAGCTTGGCCGGGACAGCAAATCAGCCCCAGCATTTT
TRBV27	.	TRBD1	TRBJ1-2	CASSLSGRGWDGYTF	TGTGCCAGCAGTTTATCCGGCAGGGGGTGGGATGGCTACACCTTC
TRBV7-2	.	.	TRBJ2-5	CASSLYFQETQYF	TGTGCCAGCAGCCTTTATTTCCAAGAGACCCAGTACTTC
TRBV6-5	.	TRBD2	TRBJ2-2	CASSYRTSGAGELFF	TGTGCCAGCAGTTACCGGACTAGTGGGGCCGGGGAGCTGTTTTTT
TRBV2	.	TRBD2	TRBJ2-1	CASSQSGSSYNEQFF	TGTGCCAGCAGTCAGAGCGGGAGCTCCTACAATGAGCAGTTCTTC
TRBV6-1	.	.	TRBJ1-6	CASRYTGSPLHF	TGTGCCAGCCGTTATACGGGATCACCCCTCCACTTT
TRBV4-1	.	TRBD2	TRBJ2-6	CASSQLAGSSGANVLTF	TGCGCCAGCAGCCAATTAGCGGGGAGCTCTGGGGCCAACGTCCTGACTTTC
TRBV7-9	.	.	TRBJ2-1	CASSLAAGANEQFF	TGTGCCAGCAGCTTAGCTGCCGGAGCCAATGAGCAGTTCTTC
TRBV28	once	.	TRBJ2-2	CASFYDNTGELFF	TGTGCCAGCTTCTACGATAACACCGGGGAGCTGTTTTTT
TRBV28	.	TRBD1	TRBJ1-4	CASRNRGTSEKLFF	TGTGCCAGCAGAAACAGGGGGACCTCAGAAAAACTGTTTTTT
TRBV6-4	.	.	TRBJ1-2	CASSDGLLNYGYTF	TGTGCCAGCAGTGACGGGCTTCTTAACTATGGCTACACCTTC
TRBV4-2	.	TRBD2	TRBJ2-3	CASSSSGGATDTQYF	TGTGCCAGCAGCTCTAGCGGGGGGGCCACAGATACGCAGTATTTT
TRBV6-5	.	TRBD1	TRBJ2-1	CASAGGGEQFF	TGTGCCAGCGCAGGGGGCGGTGAGCAGTTCTTC
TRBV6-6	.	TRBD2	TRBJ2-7	CAASSSGKSYEQYF	TGTGCCGCCTCTTCTAGCGGGAAATCCTACGAGCAGTACTTC
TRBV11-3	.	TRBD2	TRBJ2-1	CASSPSPLAGENYNEQFF	TGTGCCAGCAGCCCCAGTCCCCTAGCGGGAGAAAACTACAATGAGCAGTTCTTC
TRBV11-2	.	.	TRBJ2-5	CASSLSLGGQETQYF	TGTGCCAGCAGCTTGTCCCTGGGGGGCCAAGAGACCCAGTACTTC
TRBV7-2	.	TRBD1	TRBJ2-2	CASSLGGTGGTGELFF	TGTGCCAGCAGCTTAGGAGGGACAGGGGGGACCGGGGAGCTGTTTTTT
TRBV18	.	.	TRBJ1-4	CASSREQVMGEKLFF	TGTGCCAGCTCACGAGAACAGGTCATGGGTGAAAAACTGTTTTTT
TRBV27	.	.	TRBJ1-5	CASSPSPAGVQPQHF	TGTGCCAGCAGTCCCAGCCCCGCAGGGGTTCAGCCCCAGCATTTT
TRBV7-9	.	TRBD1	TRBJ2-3	CASSSNWGQGLGDTQYF	TGTGCCAGCAGCTCAAATTGGGGACAGGGCTTAGGAGATACGCAGTATTTT
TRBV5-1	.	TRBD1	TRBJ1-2	CASSPGQDGYTF	TGCGCCAGCAGCCCGGGACAGGATGGCTACACCTTC
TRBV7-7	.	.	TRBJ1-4	CASSRGGTGEKLFF	TGTGCTAGCAGCCGCGGGGGGACGGGTGAAAAACTGTTTTTT
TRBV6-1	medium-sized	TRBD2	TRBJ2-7	CASSDYQREGRHEQYF	TGTGCCAGCAGTGATTATCAGCGGGAGGGCCGACACGAGCAGTACTTC
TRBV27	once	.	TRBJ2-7	CASSHGAGVVTEQYF	TGTGCCAGCAGCCACGGGGCAGGGGTAGTAACAGAGCAGTACTTC
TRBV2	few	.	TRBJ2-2	CASRPGFGNTGELFF	TGTGCCAGCAGGCCGGGTTTTGGGAACACCGGGGAGCTGTTTTTT
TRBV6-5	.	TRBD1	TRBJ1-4	CASTQGRRGPEKLFF	TGTGCCAGCACCCAAGGCCGGAGGGGGCCCGAAAAACTGTTTTTT
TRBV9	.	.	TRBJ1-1	CASSVRTEMNTEAFF	TGTGCCAGCAGCGTGCGGACAGAAATGAACACTGAAGCTTTCTTT
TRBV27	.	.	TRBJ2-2	CASRLGSPGTGELFF	TGTGCCAGCCGCCTTGGTAGTCCTGGCACCGGGGAGCTGTTTTTT
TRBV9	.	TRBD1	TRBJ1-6	CASSVSGQGLRPLHF	TGTGCCAGCAGCGTATCCGGACAGGGACTTCGGCCCCTCCACTTT
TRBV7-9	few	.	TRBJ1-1	CASSQGPREAFF	TGTGCCAGCAGTCAGGGCCCGAGAGAAGCTTTCTTT
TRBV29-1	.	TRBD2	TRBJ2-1	CSHRTSGHNEQFF	TGCAGCCATAGGACTAGCGGGCACAATGAGCAGTTCTTC
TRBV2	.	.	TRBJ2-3	CASSVGQGNSLASTDTQYF	TGTGCCAGCAGTGTTGGTCAGGGGAATTCTCTAGCTAGCACAGATACGCAGTATTTT